This paragraph reports one TCR beta chain. The antigen is unknown. The CDR3 consists of 14 residues. The germline V gene has CDR1 LGHDT and CDR2 YNNKEL (reference sequence). V dropped 4 bases and J dropped 5; count of bases not matched to a gene: 4. This entry belongs to a study of T cell responses to AZD1222 COVID-19 vaccine. Study results and limitations: Sampling that yielded the repertoires occurred only after the peak T cell response. Unmutated variant regions are reportedly targeted by nearly half of spike-specific TCRs. White British ancestry dominated among donors, who included more females, and clonal diversity was possibly underestimated.

Generated by immunoSEQ multiplex PCR, the TCRdb table keeps only in-frame clones and is missing some. The sample carries tens of thousands of clones, 88% recorded once. The rearrangement joins TRBV3-1 (or the pseudogene TRBV3-2) to TRBJ2-5; 10 positions agree with TRBD2. This sequence was found in an adult who received the AZD1222 COVID-19 vaccine. The sequencing used peripheral blood, collected 28 days after the second AZD1222 dose. CDR3: CASSLAGGLETQYF. The CDR3 bases are TGTGCCAGCAGCCTAGCGGGGGGCCTGGAGACCCAGTACTTC.